The sequence of this T cell receptor (beta chain) was determined in a study of blood T cells in healthy people across ages (dated by TCRdb to the mid-2010s). Broadly, across the study: Template switching captured roughly one uniquely barcoded TCR beta cDNA molecule per two T cells in model experiments. Age-related changes in TCR beta repertoire diversity were measured in the study by deep sequencing normalized with unique cDNA molecular identifiers. Donors were grouped into four age groups: young (average approximately 16 years), middle-aged (less than 40), aged (about 59) and long-lived (approximately 82). To avoid experimental bias, donors of different ages were spread randomly across the sequencing lanes. The study analyzed two additional independent replicas of 1 million unique cDNA reads from the same blood draw for two donors, one aged 18 to 30 and one aged 80 or older.

Donors were roughly 40 systemically healthy Caucasian individuals from Russia aged 6 to 90 years. Each donor gave about 9.8 milliliters of peripheral blood, drawn into EDTA-treated Vacutainer tubes. Ficoll-Paque density-gradient centrifugation was used to isolate PBMCs, with at least 7 million per sample. Trizol reagent was used to extract total RNA from the PBMCs, yielding at least 6 micrograms per sample. Naive CD45RAhigh/CD27high T cell percentages were measured by flow cytometry on a PBMC aliquot from every donor. Based on the germline V gene (reference sequence), the CDR1 and CDR2 sequences are DFQATT and SNEGSKA. V ends up 0 bases short and J 5 bases short, with an unmatched junction base count of 7. Including cysteine and phenylalanine, the CDR3 has 15 amino acids. The retained sequence is limited to the CDR3, 45 bases, with the frame set at the first base. Preparation of the library involved 5' RACE. The instrument was an Illumina HiSeq 2500. The second PCR ran for roughly 7 to 11 cycles and used a J-beta primer mix along with a sample-barcoded 5' primer. A template-switch 5' adaptor carrying 12 random nucleotides introduced a unique molecular identifier onto each TCR beta cDNA molecule. Each sample yielded at least 2.5 million CDR3-containing paired-end reads. First-strand cDNA was synthesized from all RNA with the Mint cDNA synthesis kit, primed by a TRBC-specific oligonucleotide. After uracil-DNA glycosylase treatment, a first 18-cycle PCR used universal primers M1SS and BC2_uni_R on all cDNA. The paper's processing steps were these. For normalization, 1 million high-quality reads, each with a distinct molecular identifier, were randomly selected from each sample. Instead of being binned into consensus sequences, reads with shared molecular identifiers were discarded. MiTCR, set to a Q25 quality threshold and the strictest error-elimination algorithm, was used for CDR3 identification, clonotype clustering and error correction. A nonparametric unseen species model using Euler transformation provided a lower-bound estimate of total TCR beta diversity. The raw public data were reprocessed by TCRdb itself: fastp quality trimming at Q25, MiXCR clonotype calling, in-frame beta chains only. Here each entry gathers all rows of one CDR3 protein and keeps the most common genes and DNA. The V and J calls here are based on TCRdb, not the publication. The sample table contains roughly 830,000 distinct CDR3 sequences; only one count was recorded for around 68% of them. The ten largest clones take up 25% to 35% of the sample.

About this clonotype: The target of this receptor is not known. No base quality values were provided; no much bigger clone lies one nucleotide off.

Paper-wide results and their limitations: Estimates of total diversity based on one million sequenced T cells were regarded as lower bounds and as underestimates. Because profiling used bulk unsorted PBMCs, naive and antigen-experienced compartments could not be compared conclusively. Compared with the aged group, the long-lived group had more naive CD4+ T cells, fewer expanded clones and increased TCR diversity, a pattern suggesting age selection. Observed TCR beta diversity per million T cells fell roughly linearly with age, and a significant reduction was already apparent by age around 36. Because the CMV infection status of the donors was unknown, age-related changes in expanded clonotypes may potentially have been confounded. A strong correlation was found between observed TCR beta diversity and the percentage of naive T cells measured by flow cytometry.

This clonotype was sampled from a man aged 25 to 45 in good health. Sequencing used blood. The V gene is TRBV20-1 and the J gene is TRBJ2-5, with 9 junctional bases fitting TRBD2. Here is the DNA: TGCAGTGCTAGAGAGGCAGCGGGGGGCTTGGAGACCCAGTACTTC. Protein translation: CSAREAAGGLETQYF.